The next 24 T cell receptor beta chains were all read from a single sample in a study of T cell responses to AZD1222 COVID-19 vaccine. Method: immunoSEQ multiplex PCR; TCRdb's copy keeps in-frame clones and lacks some. Here the sample spans just over 65,000 clones, approximately 84% being singletons. The material was peripheral blood, obtained on day 0 of AZD1222 vaccination. Every receptor here comes from an adult in good health.

The chain has TRBV5-4 and TRBJ2-3; a possible D gene is TRBD1 (5 bases). This CDR3 is built from 15 residues. The V gene lost 0 bases and the J gene lost 1 base, with 9 bases spanning the gap. CDR1 and CDR2 (germline): SGHNT, YYREEE (reference sequence). The CDR3 DNA is TGTGCCAGCAGCTTGGTCGGCAGGGGCACAGATACGCAGTATTTT. This codes for CASSLVGRGTDTQYF. Combining the CDR3 with reference TRBV5-4 and TRBJ2-3 gives the whole variable domain ETGVTQSPTHLIKTRGQQVTLRCSSQSGHNTVSWYQQALGQGPQFIFQYYREEENGRGNFPPRFSGLQFPNYSSELNVNALELDDSALYLCASSLVGRGTDTQYFGPGTRLTVL.

This chain links TRBV7-6 with TRBJ1-5; 8 bases match TRBD1. CDR3 length: 15 residues. The V and J ends lost 4 bases and 4 bases, in that order; junction bases with no gene match: 6. Germline values: CDR1 SGHVS, CDR2 FNYEAQ. Here the CDR3 DNA reads TGTGCCAGCAGCTGGAGGACAGGGCGAAATCAGCCCCAGCATTTT. It yields the protein CASSWRTGRNQPQHF.

For this clone: The sample holds other DNA sequences that translate to the same CDR3. The chain links TRBV6-5 to TRBJ1-5; D is unclear. Germline V lookup: CDR1 MNHEY, CDR2 SVGAGI. V gave up 6 bases and J gave up 0 bases, with 12 bases separating them. The CDR3 extends over 15 amino acids. CDR3 sequence: CASSSDPNSNQPQHF. Here the CDR3 DNA reads TGTGCCAGCAGCTCGGACCCAAATAGCAATCAGCCCCAGCATTTT.

This clone was detected once. One junction end does not reproduce the germline sequence, and a read error may be involved. The chain has TRBV5-3 and TRBJ1-1; D not resolved. TRBV5-3 is classed as an ORF, of uncertain function. This CDR3 comprises 14 residues. CDR3 coding DNA: TGTGCCAAAAGCTCTCCAGCCCGAGGGACTGAAGCTTTCTTT. Amino acid sequence: CAKSSPARGTEAFF.

V is TRBV30 and J is TRBJ1-1; no clear D. This CDR3 has 11 amino acids. In germline, CDR1 is GTSNPN, CDR2 SVGIG (reference sequence). As DNA, the CDR3 is TGTGCTGTCGGAGAGAACACTGAAGCTTTCTTT. This codes for CAVGENTEAFF.

This rearrangement joins TRBV5-4 to TRBJ2-3, with 9 nucleotides matching TRBD2. This CDR3 contains 20 residues. Germline V CDR1 and CDR2: SGHNT, YYREEE (reference sequence). The V segment lost 0 bases and the J segment 3 bases; nucleotides outside the gene matches: 17. CDR3 in amino acids: CASSLEGFAVSGSQTDTQYF. In DNA, the CDR3 is TGTGCCAGCAGCTTGGAGGGTTTCGCGGTTAGCGGGAGTCAAACAGATACGCAGTATTTT.

The J gene is TRBJ2-1, the V gene TRBV7-3, with 7 bases that match TRBD2. The J segment lost 2 bases and the V segment lost 4 bases, leaving 5 bases of the junction unmatched. CDR1 and CDR2 (germline): SGHTA, FQGTGA. The CDR3 covers 15 residues. The CDR3 region is CASSSLAATYNEQFF. Here the CDR3 DNA reads TGTGCCAGCAGCTCCCTAGCGGCCACCTACAATGAGCAGTTCTTC.

This chain links TRBV7-9 with TRBJ2-3, with 7 bases aligning to TRBD1. Looked up from germline, CDR1 is SEHNR and CDR2 is FQNEAQ (reference sequence). V was pared by 5 bases and J by 6 bases, with 8 bases of the junction left unmatched. The CDR3 covers 14 residues. The chain's CDR3 is CASSLDREWDTQYF. CDR3 DNA: TGTGCCAGCAGCCTCGACAGGGAATGGGATACGCAGTATTTT.

This clone was seen just once. V is TRBV4-2 and J is TRBJ2-1, with D uncertain. CDR1 is LGHNA and CDR2 is YNFKEQ in the germline V gene. The germline V and J ends were trimmed by 0 bases and 8 bases, with 8 bases remaining between them. The CDR3 length is 13 residues. The CDR3 is CASSQDTGHEQFF. For the CDR3, the DNA is TGTGCCAGCAGCCAAGATACGGGTCATGAGCAGTTCTTC.

This rearrangement joins TRBV12-3 or TRBV12-4 to TRBJ1-2; D unresolved. The CDR3 sequence is 12 residues long. V dropped 10 bases and J dropped 4 bases, with 13 bases sitting between them. CDR3 nucleotide sequence: TGTGCCACCTTAGGACGGATCTATGGCTACACCTTC. Protein: CATLGRIYGYTF.

The rearrangement uses TRBV15 and TRBJ1-5, with D maybe TRBD1 (5 bases). Trimming pared 1 base from V and 6 bases from J, leaving 13 bases between. The CDR3 has 15 amino acids. Germline V CDR1 and CDR2: LNHNV, YYDKDF (reference sequence). CDR3 DNA sequence: TGTGCCACCAGCAGAGGGGTAGGGGACGGTCAGCCCCAGCATTTT. Translated, it gives CATSRGVGDGQPQHF.

The V gene is TRBV27, the J gene TRBJ2-2; tentative D call: TRBD1 (5 bases). Germline V gene sequence: CDR1 MNHEY, CDR2 SMNVEV (reference sequence). V lost 5 bases, J lost 9 bases, and 22 bases lay in between. The CDR3 loop spans 16 amino acids. In DNA, the CDR3 is TGTGCCAGCAGTCCCGGATTGACCTTGACAGATAGGGAGCTGTTTTTT. This encodes CASSPGLTLTDRELFF.

This rearrangement joins TRBV28 to TRBJ1-1; the D is unclear. The CDR3 consists of 14 residues. V gave up 4 bases and J gave up 0 bases, with 9 bases separating them. From germline, CDR1 is MDHEN and CDR2 SYDVKM. The CDR3 coding sequence is TGTGCCAGCAGTTATCCGGGGATGAACACTGAAGCTTTCTTT. Protein sequence: CASSYPGMNTEAFF.

This chain connects TRBV30 to TRBJ1-6, with 9 bases fitting TRBD1. The J segment lost 7 bases and the V segment lost 3 bases, leaving 1 base of the junction unmatched. The germline V gene has CDR1 GTSNPN and CDR2 SVGIG (reference sequence). This CDR3 has 13 residues. In nucleotides, the CDR3 is TGTGCCTGGAGGGGACAGGGAAATTCACCCCTCCACTTT. Its translation is CAWRGQGNSPLHF.

The chain has TRBV6-1 and TRBJ1-3; D is unclear. With 0 bases removed from V and 0 bases from J, the gap between germline ends came to 15 bases. This CDR3 spans 18 amino acids. Germline assignment: CDR1 MNHNS and CDR2 SASEGT. The CDR3 sequence is CASSEAGGPFGSGNTIYF. CDR3 coding DNA: TGTGCCAGCAGTGAAGCCGGAGGCCCGTTTGGCTCTGGAAACACCATATATTTT.

V and J are TRBV11-3 and TRBJ2-1, with D perhaps given as TRBD1 or TRBD2 (8 bases each). The germline CDR1 and CDR2 sequences are SGHNT and YENEEA. The CDR3 length is 17 residues. The ends were cut back, 4 bases at V and 7 bases at J, with 23 bases in the middle. The CDR3 loop is CASSSGGGTGLWNEQFF. In DNA, the CDR3 is TGTGCCAGCAGCTCCGGCGGGGGGACAGGCCTCTGGAATGAGCAGTTCTTC.

V gene TRBV11-3 combines with J gene TRBJ2-5, with 9 nucleotides matching TRBD1. The CDR3 runs to 14 residues. CDR1 is SGHNT, CDR2 YENEEA, per germline. Trimming cost V 5 bases and J 9 bases; bases outside gene matches: 10. The CDR3 spells CASSAGQGSGSQYF. CDR3 DNA: TGTGCCAGCAGCGCTGGACAGGGGTCGGGGTCCCAGTACTTC.

This clone was observed a single time. The V and J genes are TRBV11-2 and TRBJ2-1; 9 nucleotides agree with TRBD2. The CDR3 has 13 residues. V dropped 3 bases and J dropped 9; count of bases not matched to a gene: 3. CDR1 is SGHAT and CDR2 is FQNNGV in the germline V gene. The chain's CDR3 is CASSFGTSFEQFF. DNA of the CDR3: TGTGCCAGCAGCTTCGGGACTAGCTTTGAGCAGTTCTTC.

This chain links TRBV19 with TRBJ2-3; weak D call: TRBD2 (7 bases). The CDR3 loop spans 13 amino acids. Germline V gene data show CDR1 as LNHDA and CDR2 as SQIVND (reference sequence). With 10 bases removed from V and 5 bases from J, the gap between germline ends came to 16 bases. The CDR3 spells CATQVGGLDTQYF. CDR3 in DNA: TGTGCCACACAAGTCGGGGGGCTAGATACGCAGTATTTT.

V is TRBV27 and J is TRBJ1-5, with D tentatively TRBD1 (5 bases). Trimming shortened V by 5 bases and J by 0 bases, and 14 bases separated the two germline ends. This CDR3 comprises 16 residues. Germline V lookup: CDR1 MNHEY, CDR2 SMNVEV (reference sequence). CDR3 region: CASSPTAGVSNQPQHF. The CDR3 DNA reads TGTGCCAGCAGTCCCACCGCGGGGGTTAGCAATCAGCCCCAGCATTTT.

The chain uses TRBV10-3 and TRBJ1-1; D is possibly TRBD1 (5 bases). Looked up from germline, CDR1 is ENHRY and CDR2 is SYGVKD. Between the trimmed V and J ends, which lost 11 bases and 8 bases, there was a span of 15 bases. The CDR3 totals 11 residues. This CDR3 is CAVRSGTEAFF. The CDR3 DNA follows: TGTGCCGTACGGTCCGGGACGGAAGCTTTCTTT.

J is TRBJ1-4 and V is TRBV12-3 or TRBV12-4, with no clear D. This CDR3 spans 11 amino acids. Trimming removed 7 bases at V and 11 bases at J, with 11 bases between. The CDR3 DNA reads as TGTGCCAGCACCATCGTAGGGAAACTGTTTTTT. It specifies CASTIVGKLFF.

V is TRBV19 and J is TRBJ2-3; D remains ambiguous. The CDR3 runs 15 residues. V gave up 5 bases and J gave up 0 bases, with 12 bases separating them. Per germline, CDR1 LNHDA and CDR2 SQIVND (reference sequence). The chain's CDR3 is CASSPWTASTDTQYF. Here the CDR3 DNA reads TGTGCCAGTAGTCCCTGGACGGCGAGCACAGATACGCAGTATTTT.

The chain links TRBV11-3 to TRBJ2-1; 16 nucleotides agree with TRBD2. Germline trimming cut 5 bases from V and 1 base from J; bases unmatched to any gene: 5. The germline CDR1 and CDR2 sequences are SGHNT and YENEEA. This CDR3 has 18 residues. The CDR3 DNA sequence: TGTGCCAGCAGCCCGGGACTAGCGGGGGGGAAATCCTACAATGAGCAGTTCTTC. The encoded protein is CASSPGLAGGKSYNEQFF.